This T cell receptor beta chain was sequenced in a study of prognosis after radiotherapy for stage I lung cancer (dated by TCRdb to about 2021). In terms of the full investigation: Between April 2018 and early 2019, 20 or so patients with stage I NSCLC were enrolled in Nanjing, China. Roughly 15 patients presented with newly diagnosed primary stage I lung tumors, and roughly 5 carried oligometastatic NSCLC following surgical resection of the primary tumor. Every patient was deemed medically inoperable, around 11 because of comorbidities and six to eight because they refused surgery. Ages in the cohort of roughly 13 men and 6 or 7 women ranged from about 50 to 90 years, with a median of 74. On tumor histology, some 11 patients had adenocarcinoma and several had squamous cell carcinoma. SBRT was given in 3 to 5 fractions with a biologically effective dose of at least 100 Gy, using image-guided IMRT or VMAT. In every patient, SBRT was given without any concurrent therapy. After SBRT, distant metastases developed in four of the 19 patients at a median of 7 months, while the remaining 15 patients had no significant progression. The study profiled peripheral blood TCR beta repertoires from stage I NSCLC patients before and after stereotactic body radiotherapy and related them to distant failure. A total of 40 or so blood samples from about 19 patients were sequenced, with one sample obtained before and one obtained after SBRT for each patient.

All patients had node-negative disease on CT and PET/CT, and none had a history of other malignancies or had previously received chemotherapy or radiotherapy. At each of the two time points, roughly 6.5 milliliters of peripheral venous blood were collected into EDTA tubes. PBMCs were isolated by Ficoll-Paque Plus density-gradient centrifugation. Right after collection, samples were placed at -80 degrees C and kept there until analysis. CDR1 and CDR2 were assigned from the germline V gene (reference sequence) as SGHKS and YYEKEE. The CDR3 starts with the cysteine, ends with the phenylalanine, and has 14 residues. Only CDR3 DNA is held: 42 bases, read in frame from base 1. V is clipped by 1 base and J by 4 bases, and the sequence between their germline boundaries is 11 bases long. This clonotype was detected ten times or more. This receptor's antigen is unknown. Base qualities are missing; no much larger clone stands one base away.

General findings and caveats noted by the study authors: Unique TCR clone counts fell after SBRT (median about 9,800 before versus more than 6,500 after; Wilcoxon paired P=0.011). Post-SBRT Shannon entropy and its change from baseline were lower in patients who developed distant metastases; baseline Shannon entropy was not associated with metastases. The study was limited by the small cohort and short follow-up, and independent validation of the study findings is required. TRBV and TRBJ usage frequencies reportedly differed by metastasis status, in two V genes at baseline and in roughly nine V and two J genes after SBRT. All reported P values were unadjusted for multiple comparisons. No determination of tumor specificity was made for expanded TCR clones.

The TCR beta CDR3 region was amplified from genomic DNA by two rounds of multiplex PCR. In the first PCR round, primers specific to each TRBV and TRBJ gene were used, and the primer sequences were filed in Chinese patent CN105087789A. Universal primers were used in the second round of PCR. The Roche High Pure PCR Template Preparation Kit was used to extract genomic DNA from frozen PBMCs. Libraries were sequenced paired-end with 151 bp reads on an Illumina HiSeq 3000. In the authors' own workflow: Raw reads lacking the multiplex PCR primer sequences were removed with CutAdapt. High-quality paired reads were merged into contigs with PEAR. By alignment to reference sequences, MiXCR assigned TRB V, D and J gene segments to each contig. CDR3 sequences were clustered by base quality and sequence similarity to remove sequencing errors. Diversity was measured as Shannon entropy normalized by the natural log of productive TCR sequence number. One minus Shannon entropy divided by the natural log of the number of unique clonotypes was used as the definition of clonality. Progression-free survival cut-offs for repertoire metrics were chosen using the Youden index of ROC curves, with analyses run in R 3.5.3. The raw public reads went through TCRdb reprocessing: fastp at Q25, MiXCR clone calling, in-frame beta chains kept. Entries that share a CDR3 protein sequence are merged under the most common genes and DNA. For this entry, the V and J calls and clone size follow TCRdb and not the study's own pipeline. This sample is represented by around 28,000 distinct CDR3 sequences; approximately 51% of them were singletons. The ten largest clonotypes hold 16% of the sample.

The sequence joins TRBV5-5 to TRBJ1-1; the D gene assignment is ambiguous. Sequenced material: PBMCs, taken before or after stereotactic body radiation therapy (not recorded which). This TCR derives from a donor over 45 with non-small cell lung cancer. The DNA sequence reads TGTGCCAGCAGCTTGTCCGGGTATGGCACTGAAGCTTTCTTT. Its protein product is CASSLSGYGTEAFF.